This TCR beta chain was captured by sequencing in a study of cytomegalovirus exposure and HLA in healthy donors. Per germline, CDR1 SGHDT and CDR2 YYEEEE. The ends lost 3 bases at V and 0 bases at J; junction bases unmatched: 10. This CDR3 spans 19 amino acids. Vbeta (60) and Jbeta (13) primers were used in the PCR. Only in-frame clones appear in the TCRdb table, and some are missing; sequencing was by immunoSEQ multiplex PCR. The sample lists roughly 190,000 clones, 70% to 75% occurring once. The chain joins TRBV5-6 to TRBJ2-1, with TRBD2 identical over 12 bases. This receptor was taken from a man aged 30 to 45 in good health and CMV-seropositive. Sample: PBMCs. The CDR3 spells CASSSNRLAGEPSYNEQFF. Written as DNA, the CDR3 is TGTGCCAGCAGCTCTAACCGACTAGCGGGAGAACCCTCCTACAATGAGCAGTTCTTC.